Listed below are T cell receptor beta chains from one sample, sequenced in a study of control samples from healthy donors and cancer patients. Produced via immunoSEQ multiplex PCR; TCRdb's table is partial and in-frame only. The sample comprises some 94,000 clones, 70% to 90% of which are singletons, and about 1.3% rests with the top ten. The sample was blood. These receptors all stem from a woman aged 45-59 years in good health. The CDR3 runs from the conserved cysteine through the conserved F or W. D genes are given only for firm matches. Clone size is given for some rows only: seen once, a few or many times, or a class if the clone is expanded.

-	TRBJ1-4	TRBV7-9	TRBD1	CASSFDRGGFEEKLFF	TGTGCCAGCAGCTTCGACAGGGGAGGGTTCGAAGAAAAACTGTTTTTT
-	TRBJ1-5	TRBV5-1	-	CASSLVGSSDQPQHF	TGCGCCAGCAGCTTGGTCGGCTCTTCCGATCAGCCCCAGCATTTT
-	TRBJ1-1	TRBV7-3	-	CASSISVQTEAFF	TGTGCCAGCAGTATATCCGTACAGACAGAAGCTTTCTTT
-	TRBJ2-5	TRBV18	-	CASSPGRAGQETQYF	TGTGCCAGCTCCCCCGGAAGGGCAGGTCAAGAGACCCAGTACTTC
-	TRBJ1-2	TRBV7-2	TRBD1	CASSSGQGIDYGYTF	TGTGCCAGCAGCTCCGGACAGGGGATAGACTATGGCTACACCTTC
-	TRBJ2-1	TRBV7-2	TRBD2	CASSLTSGTYNEQFF	TGTGCCAGCAGCTTAACTAGCGGGACTTACAATGAGCAGTTCTTC
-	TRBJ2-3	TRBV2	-	CASSGGTSDTQYF	TGTGCCAGCAGTGGGGGTACGTCGGATACGCAGTATTTT
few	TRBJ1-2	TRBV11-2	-	CASSSLTNYGYTF	TGTGCCAGCAGCTCCCTCACTAACTATGGCTACACCTTC
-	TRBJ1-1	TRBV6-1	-	CASSEVMDTEAFF	TGTGCCAGCAGTGAAGTAATGGACACTGAAGCTTTCTTT
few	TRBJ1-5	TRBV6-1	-	CASSDNRAPNQPQHF	TGTGCCAGCAGTGATAACCGGGCCCCCAATCAGCCCCAGCATTTT
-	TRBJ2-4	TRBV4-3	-	CASSQSYDRAKNIQYF	TGCGCCAGCAGCCAATCTTACGACAGGGCCAAAAACATTCAGTACTTC
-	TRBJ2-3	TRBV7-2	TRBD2	CASSLWTSGGASTDTQYF	TGTGCCAGCAGCTTATGGACTAGCGGGGGGGCTAGCACAGATACGCAGTATTTT
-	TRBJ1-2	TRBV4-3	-	CASSQDYPRGAGGYTF	TGCGCCAGCAGCCAAGATTATCCCCGGGGGGCGGGTGGCTACACCTTC
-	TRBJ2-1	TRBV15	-	CATSGYVGSYNEQFF	TGTGCCACCAGCGGCTATGTGGGGTCCTACAATGAGCAGTTCTTC
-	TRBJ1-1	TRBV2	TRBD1	CASSDLTGDAEAFF	TGTGCCAGCAGTGACCTGACAGGGGACGCTGAAGCTTTCTTT